This T cell receptor beta chain was observed in a study of cytomegalovirus exposure and HLA in healthy donors. In the study overall: The roughly 130 validation repertoires used the same platform as the roughly 670 first-cohort repertoires, a later analysis reported. General study findings and limits: Reportedly, diagnosis of cytomegalovirus status by the classifier showed high specificity and sensitivity. Some TCR beta chains (roughly 160 of them) were listed as cytomegalovirus-associated. The CMV antigen specificity of a few CMV-associated chains was confirmed through in vitro analysis.

This clone was observed a single time. Its antigen is as yet unknown. This CDR3 has 14 residues. The germline V gene encodes CDR1 SQVTM and CDR2 ANQGSEA. The V end lost 7 bases, the J end lost 2 bases, and 17 bases lay between the germline ends. TCRdb's table, derived via immunoSEQ multiplex PCR, lists solely in-frame clones and lacks some. Here the sample spans 150,000 to 200,000 clones, around 81% being singletons. The sample consisted of PBMCs. The sequence was collected from a woman aged 18-35 years in good health and CMV-seropositive. V usage is TRBV29-1 and J usage is TRBJ1-1; D call uncertain. In nucleotides, the CDR3 is TGCAGCGGAAACTATTTAGCACCAAACACTGAAGCTTTCTTT. Translating gives CSGNYLAPNTEAFF.